The 24 T cell receptor beta chains given below trace back to one sample, sequenced in a study of T cells in Graves' hyperthyroidism and ophthalmopathy. What was amplified from RNA transcripts were TCR beta CDR3 regions. In the first-round RT-PCR of the TCR CDR3, the HTBI primer set was used. TCRdb re-called the multiplex PCR reads through MiXCR, storing one row per CDR3 protein. The data contain 530,000 or so distinct CDR3 sequences, approximately 24% of them singletons. Sequencing was carried out using blood. These receptors were obtained from a woman younger than 45 with Graves' ophthalmopathy.

There are a few counts of this clonotype. The V call is TRBV28, the J call TRBJ2-7; D possibly matches TRBD1 or TRBD2 (6 bases each). The CDR3 has 14 amino acids. Deletions cut 3 bases from V and 7 bases from J, with 16 bases between. From germline, CDR1 is MDHEN and CDR2 SYDVKM. Here the CDR3 reads CASSLDRRGDEQYF. The CDR3 DNA reads TGTGCCAGCAGTTTGGATAGGAGGGGGGATGAGCAGTACTTC.

This clonotype showed up just a few times. The genes are TRBV28 and TRBJ1-3; D unresolved. V lost 3 bases and J lost 6, with 12 bases in between. Germline V gene data show CDR1 as MDHEN and CDR2 as SYDVKM. This CDR3 contains 14 residues. Here the CDR3 reads CASSFGSWQNTIYF. CDR3 DNA sequence: TGTGCCAGCAGTTTTGGTTCGTGGCAAAACACCATATATTTT.

This clonotype appeared many times. The chain couples TRBV20-1 to TRBJ1-2; D is undetermined. Per the germline V gene, CDR1 is DFQATT and CDR2 is SNEGSKA (reference sequence). This CDR3 is 8 amino acids long. The CDR3 here is CSSYGYTF. The CDR3 region has the DNA TGCAGCTCCTATGGCTACACCTTC.

This clonotype was seen a few times. The chain joins TRBV6-1 to TRBJ1-5, with D perhaps matching TRBD1 (6 bases). The CDR3 loop spans 16 amino acids. The V end was cut by 2 bases, the J end by 7 bases, with 18 bases between. From germline, CDR1 is MNHNS and CDR2 SASEGT. In DNA, the CDR3 is TGTGCCAGCAGTGAACGGGGGGTGGGGGCAGGCCAGCCCCAGCATTTT. This codes for CASSERGVGAGQPQHF.

The J gene is TRBJ2-7, the V gene TRBV11-1; 8 bases map to TRBD2. This CDR3 comprises 16 residues. Germline CDR1 reads SGHAT; CDR2 reads FQDESV (reference sequence). The V gene end was trimmed by 4 bases and the J gene end by 0 bases; junction bases not matched to a gene: 8. CDR3 loop: CASSSRRTSSSYEQYF. The CDR3 nucleotides are TGTGCCAGCAGCTCCCGACGGACTAGCAGCTCCTACGAGCAGTACTTC.

This clonotype was observed many times. The chain combines TRBV28 with TRBJ1-2; D is possibly TRBD1 (6 bases). Between the trimmed V and J ends, which lost 6 bases and 4 bases, there was a span of 15 bases. This CDR3 has 14 amino acids. The germline V gene encodes CDR1 MDHEN and CDR2 SYDVKM. The CDR3 loop reads CASSLEGVGYGYTF. The CDR3 coding sequence is TGTGCCAGCAGCCTAGAGGGGGTTGGCTATGGCTACACCTTC.

Only one count was recorded for this clonotype. The chain recombines TRBV5-1 with TRBJ2-2; D may be TRBD2 (7 bases). The germline V gene encodes CDR1 SGHRS and CDR2 YFSETQ. V lost 1 base and J 5 bases, leaving 15 bases between the germline ends. This CDR3 has 16 residues. CDR3 bases: TGCGCCAGCAGCTTGAGGACGGGGGGCCTGACCGGGGAGCTGTTTTTT. The encoded protein is CASSLRTGGLTGELFF.

This clonotype has ten or more counts. The chain combines TRBV29-1 with TRBJ1-1; tentative D call: TRBD1 (6 bases). This CDR3 comprises 13 residues. The V end was cut by 6 bases, the J end by 6 bases, with 17 bases between. Germline CDR1 SQVTM, CDR2 ANQGSEA. The CDR3, as DNA: TGCAGCGTCGCAGGGGTTTGGGGCGCTGAAGCTTTCTTT. It codes for CSVAGVWGAEAFF.

This clonotype was observed at least ten times. This chain joins TRBV9 and TRBJ1-5; a possible D gene is TRBD1 (6 bases). The CDR3 covers 15 residues. The V and J ends lost 1 base and 4 bases respectively, with 12 bases between them. The V gene's germline CDR1 is SGDLS and CDR2 YYNGEE. The CDR3 reads CASSVLRQENQPQHF. CDR3 in DNA: TGTGCCAGCAGCGTATTGAGACAGGAAAATCAGCCCCAGCATTTT. The variable domain in full, completed from reference TRBV9 and TRBJ1-5, reads DSGVTQTPKHLITATGQRVTLRCSPRSGDLSVYWYQQSLDQGLQFLIQYYNGEERAKGNILERFSAQQFPDLHSELNLSSLELGDSALYFCASSVLRQENQPQHFGDGTRLSIL.

This clonotype was detected ten times or more. The chain is built from TRBV7-9 and TRBJ2-2; D is ambiguous. The CDR3 loop spans 13 amino acids. V was trimmed by 5 bases and J by 4 bases, leaving 8 bases between them. CDR1 is SEHNR, CDR2 FQNEAQ, per germline (reference sequence). CDR3 sequence reads: CASSPSITGELFF. CDR3 DNA sequence: TGTGCCAGCAGCCCGTCGATCACCGGGGAGCTGTTTTTT.

This clonotype was detected ten times or more. The chain employs TRBV13 and TRBJ1-4; D call uncertain. The germline CDR1 and CDR2 sequences are PRHDT and FYEKMQ (reference sequence). This CDR3 spans 13 amino acids. The V end lost 2 bases, the J end lost 16 bases, and 17 bases lay between the germline ends. As DNA, the CDR3 is TGTGCCAGCAGCTTACGGCTTTATGGGGTATCGTTTTTT. The encoded protein is CASSLRLYGVSFF.

This clonotype was picked up a small number of times. A read error may explain this, as a much larger clone is one base away. The J gene is TRBJ2-7, the V gene TRBV5-1; TRBD1 matches at 7 bases. The length of the CDR3 is 14 residues. The junction had 3 bases not matched to a gene; V was cut back by 1 base and J by 2 bases. Germline CDR1 is SGHRS and CDR2 is YFSETQ. The CDR3 region is CASSLTGATYEQYF. The CDR3 DNA reads TGCGCCAGCAGCTTGACAGGGGCGACCTACGAGCAGTACTTC. The entire variable domain, with the rest obtained from reference TRBV5-1 and TRBJ2-7, is as follows: KAGVTQTPRYLIKTRGQQVTLSCSPISGHRSVSWYQQTPGQGLQFLFEYFSETQRNKGNFPGRFSGRQFSNSRSEMNVSTLELGDSALYLCASSLTGATYEQYFGPGTRLTVT.

A note on this clonotype: A read error is possible here, since a much larger clone lies one base away. The conserved phenylalanine or tryptophan is not found at the CDR3 terminus, so this likely reflects a read error. This chain links TRBV27 with TRBJ1-3; TRBD1 might be the D (5 bases). CDR1 is MNHEY and CDR2 is SMNVEV in the germline V gene (reference sequence). This CDR3 contains 13 residues. CDR3 region: CASSFGAGDTIYL. In DNA form, the CDR3 reads TGTGCCAGCAGTTTCGGGGCTGGAGACACCATATATTTG.

This clonotype was recorded many times. The chain uses TRBV28 and TRBJ1-2; D unresolved. This CDR3 spans 11 amino acids. V was trimmed by 6 bases and J by 8 bases, leaving 10 bases between them. Germline CDR1 and CDR2: MDHEN and SYDVKM. The CDR3 region is CASSYIEGYTF. CDR3 coding DNA: TGTGCCAGCAGCTACATCGAGGGCTACACCTTC.

This clonotype has a count of ten or more. This CDR3 reads CASSLTSPLNTEAFF. CDR3 nucleotide sequence: TGCGCCAGCAGCTTGACGTCTCCGCTGAACACTGAAGCTTTCTTT. V and J are TRBV5-1 and TRBJ1-1, with D uncertain. Germline CDR1 SGHRS, CDR2 YFSETQ. The CDR3 spans 15 residues. V lost 1 base, J lost 0 bases, and 10 bases lay in between. The full variable domain, rest sourced from reference TRBV5-1 and TRBJ1-1, is KAGVTQTPRYLIKTRGQQVTLSCSPISGHRSVSWYQQTPGQGLQFLFEYFSETQRNKGNFPGRFSGRQFSNSRSEMNVSTLELGDSALYLCASSLTSPLNTEAFFGQGTRLTVV.

In its sample, this clonotype was seen a few times. The V call is TRBV6-5, the J call TRBJ1-3; D uncertain. The V end lost 7 bases, the J end lost 2 bases, and 15 bases lay between the germline ends. From germline, CDR1 is MNHEY and CDR2 SVGAGI. The CDR3 runs to 15 residues. CDR3 nucleotide sequence: TGTGCCAGCACCCAAGAGAGGACCCCTGGAAACACCATATATTTT. Translating gives CASTQERTPGNTIYF.

This clonotype was recorded a few times. The gene calls are TRBV15 and TRBJ2-7; D may be TRBD1 (5 bases). Trimming cost V 4 bases and J 3 bases, with 16 bases left between them. The germline V gene encodes CDR1 LNHNV and CDR2 YYDKDF (reference sequence). The CDR3 contains 15 residues. CDR3 protein: CATSTLDRGNYEQYF. The CDR3 bases are TGTGCCACCAGCACTTTGGATAGGGGAAACTACGAGCAGTACTTC.

This clonotype has a count of ten or more. J is TRBJ2-5 and V is TRBV12-3 or TRBV12-4; 11 bases agree with TRBD2. The V gene end was trimmed by 5 bases and the J gene end by 5 bases; junction bases not matched to a gene: 4. CDR3 length equals 14 residues. CDR3 in amino acids: CASSTSGRLETQYF. CDR3 sequence (DNA): TGTGCCAGCAGTACTAGCGGGAGATTGGAGACCCAGTACTTC.

CDR3 protein: CASSSQGGSSNQPQHF. The CDR3, as DNA: TGTGCCAGCAGTTCGCAGGGAGGTTCGAGCAATCAGCCCCAGCATTTT. The chain carries TRBV6-5 and TRBJ1-5; possibly TRBD1 for D (5 bases). V was cut by 4 bases and J by 1 base, with 14 bases left in between. Germline V gene sequence: CDR1 MNHEY, CDR2 SVGAGI. The CDR3 length is 16 residues.

This clonotype was seen many times. V is TRBV7-2 and J is TRBJ2-7, with D perhaps matching TRBD1 (6 bases). The CDR3 runs 14 residues. CDR1 is SGHTA, CDR2 FQGNSA, per germline. The ends were cut back, 0 bases at V and 0 bases at J, with 6 bases in the middle. The CDR3 protein is CASSLADSSYEQYF. The DNA of the CDR3 is TGTGCCAGCAGCTTAGCGGACAGCTCCTACGAGCAGTACTTC.

This clonotype was observed a handful of times. This chain links TRBV9 with TRBJ1-1; D possibly corresponds to TRBD1 (6 bases). CDR3 length: 16 amino acids. CDR1 is SGDLS, CDR2 YYNGEE, per germline. CDR3 sequence (DNA): TGTGTCTGCACCGATACAGGGTCGGGCCCGAAAAATGAAGCTTTCTTT. This translates into CVCTDTGSGPKNEAFF.

This clonotype was counted ten times or more. The rearrangement links TRBV6-5 to TRBJ1-2; D not resolved. CDR3 length equals 14 residues. Germline CDR1 MNHEY, CDR2 SVGAGI. The V end was cut by 1 base, the J end by 0 bases, with 6 bases between. CDR3 region: CASSYWGSNYGYTF. CDR3 coding DNA: TGTGCCAGCAGTTACTGGGGTTCTAACTATGGCTACACCTTC.

This clonotype was seen ten or more times. A much bigger clone sits one base away, suggesting this may be a read error. This chain links TRBV7-2 with TRBJ1-2, with unresolved D. The CDR3 length is 14 residues. The ends were cut back, 1 base at V and 4 bases at J, with 10 bases in the middle. Looked up from germline, CDR1 is SGHTA and CDR2 is FQGNSA. The CDR3 sequence: CASSLGRTFYGYTF. The CDR3 DNA is TGTGCCAGCAGCTTAGGGCGGACCTTCTATGGCTACACCTTC.

This clonotype has only one observation. The chain employs TRBV4-3 and TRBJ2-7, with 10 bases that match TRBD2. This CDR3 is 16 amino acids long. V trimming: 4 bases; J trimming: 4 bases; junction bases outside the gene matches: 10. Germline CDR1 reads LGHNA; CDR2 reads YSLEER. The CDR3, as DNA: TGCGCCAGCAGCCCCATTATTAGCGGGAGGTATTACGAGCAGTACTTC. Protein product: CASSPIISGRYYEQYF.